This T cell receptor beta chain is drawn from a study of PD-L1 blockade in urothelial cancer. Study context: Atezolizumab (1,200 mg intravenously every 3 weeks) began in the mid-2010s for patients. The study recovered a median of about 150,000 T cells per blood sample.

CDR1 is SGHDT, CDR2 YYEEEE, per germline. Trimming took 2 bases from V and 7 from J, leaving 24 bases between them. CDR3 length: 17 residues. Assay used: immunoSEQ multiplex PCR; TCRdb lists only in-frame clones, some missing. The data hold approximately 24,000 clones, with around nine tenths observed a single time. The sequencing used PBMCs, collected around atezolizumab (anti-PD-L1) treatment. This receptor was taken from a man in his sixties with urothelial cancer. V is TRBV5-6 and J is TRBJ1-2; no clear D gene. The CDR3 nucleotides are TGTGCCAGCAGCTTCCCATGGAGGGCAGAAGAGAGCGGTGGCTACACCTTC. Its translation: CASSFPWRAEESGGYTF.